This passage covers 30 T cell receptor beta chains from one sample sequenced in a study of blood T cell repertoires in COVID-19 (dated by TCRdb to 2020 to 2021). The library was generated by the immunoSEQ multiplex PCR assay. TCRdb's version of the immuneACCESS table is confined to in-frame rearrangements and falls short of the full clone set. An unresolved V gene accounts for under half of the shortfall where checked; the remainder is of unknown origin. The sample includes about 90,000 clones, with 86% observed a single time. 0.95% to 1.5% of the sample is held by the ten biggest clonotypes. The sequenced sample consisted of peripheral blood. These receptors were taken from a man older than 75 with active or convalescent COVID-19.

Here the CDR3 reads CASSLPGGRRVLGEQFF. The CDR3 bases are TGTGCCAGCAGCTTACCCGGGGGAAGAAGGGTCCTGGGTGAGCAGTTCTTC. The chain links TRBV7-2 to TRBJ2-1; maybe TRBD2 (6 bases). Looked up from germline, CDR1 is SGHTA and CDR2 is FQGNSA. V was trimmed by 2 bases and J by 9 bases, leaving 23 bases between them. The CDR3 has 17 residues.

The chain joins TRBV6-5 to TRBJ1-2, with D unresolved. The CDR3 has 14 residues. Trimming took 0 bases from V and 7 from J, leaving 12 bases between them. CDR1 is MNHEY and CDR2 is SVGAGI in the germline V gene. The CDR3 spells CASSYSAGNSGYTF. The CDR3 DNA reads TGTGCCAGCAGTTACTCTGCCGGGAATAGTGGCTACACCTTC.

The chain has TRBV5-1 and TRBJ1-2; a possible D gene is TRBD1 (6 bases). CDR1 SGHRS and CDR2 YFSETQ come from the germline V gene. The V gene lost 0 bases and the J gene lost 4 bases, with 13 bases spanning the gap. The CDR3 length is 15 residues. The CDR3 DNA reads TGCGCCAGCAGCTTGGTAGCCCAGGGGCTCTATGGCTACACCTTC. This translates into CASSLVAQGLYGYTF.

The rearrangement links TRBV7-9 to TRBJ1-2, with D possibly TRBD1 on 5 matching bases. CDR1 is SEHNR and CDR2 is FQNEAQ in the germline V gene (reference sequence). Trimming removed 5 bases from V and 4 bases from J, with 11 bases in between. CDR3 length equals 13 residues. CDR3 protein: CASSRTSPYGYTF. Here the CDR3 DNA reads TGTGCCAGCAGCCGGACAAGCCCCTATGGCTACACCTTC.

There are a few counts of this clone. The CDR3 DNA reads as TGTGCCAGCAGGGGGACAGGGTCTGGCAATCAGCCCCAGCATTTT. It translates to CASRGTGSGNQPQHF. This rearrangement joins TRBV24-1 to TRBJ1-5; 9 nucleotides line up with TRBD1. The V and J ends lost 11 bases and 2 bases, in that order; junction bases with no gene match: 9. CDR1 KGHDR and CDR2 SFDVKD come from the germline V gene. The CDR3 is 15 residues long.

In this sample, this clone turned up a few times. The chain has TRBV4-1 and TRBJ2-7, with TRBD1 matching over 9 bases. Per the germline V gene, CDR1 is MGHRA and CDR2 is YSYEKL. Trimming at V came to 2 bases and at J to 3 bases, leaving 5 bases not matched to a gene. The CDR3 contains 15 residues. CDR3 sequence (DNA): TGCGCCAGCAGCCAAACCGGGACAGGGTACTACGAGCAGTACTTC. Protein sequence: CASSQTGTGYYEQYF.

CDR3 coding DNA: TGTGCCAGCAGCGAACGGGACAGTGAAGCTTTCTTT. This codes for CASSERDSEAFF. The chain employs TRBV7-9 and TRBJ1-1, with 7 bases matching TRBD1. V lost 5 bases, J lost 7 bases, and 4 bases stayed unmatched. Per germline, CDR1 SEHNR and CDR2 FQNEAQ (reference sequence). The CDR3 runs 12 residues. The full variable domain, rest sourced from reference TRBV7-9 and TRBJ1-1, is DTGVSQNPRHKITKRGQNVTFRCDPISEHNRLYWYRQTLGQGPEFLTYFQNEAQLEKSRLLSDRFSAERPKGSFSTLEIQRTEQGDSAMYLCASSERDSEAFFGQGTRLTVV.

This sequence joins TRBV6-2 or TRBV6-3 and TRBJ1-1; TRBD1 is a possible D gene (5 bases). Germline lookup yields CDR1 MNHEY and CDR2 SVGEGT. V gave up 2 bases and J gave up 5 bases, with 9 bases separating them. The CDR3 totals 13 residues. The CDR3 loop is CASSYRGWTEAFF. CDR3 in DNA: TGTGCCAGCAGTTACAGGGGTTGGACTGAAGCTTTCTTT.

The chain joins TRBV6-2 or TRBV6-3 to TRBJ2-5; possible D gene TRBD2, 6 bases. The CDR3 length is 14 residues. V was trimmed by 6 bases and J by 7 bases, leaving 18 bases between them. Looked up from germline, CDR1 is MNHEY and CDR2 is SVGEGT. In DNA form, the CDR3 reads TGTGCCAGCAGCCGTCTAGCGCAAAGGGGGACCCAGTACTTC. Its translation is CASSRLAQRGTQYF.

The chain joins TRBV30 to TRBJ1-5; 8 nucleotides line up with TRBD1. The V gene end was trimmed by 1 base and the J gene end by 6 bases; junction bases not matched to a gene: 2. The CDR3 consists of 13 residues. Germline assignment: CDR1 GTSNPN and CDR2 SVGIG (reference sequence). In nucleotides, the CDR3 is TGTGCCTGGAGTGGAACAGGGGGTCAGCCCCAGCATTTT. Amino acids: CAWSGTGGQPQHF.

The chain carries TRBV4-2 and TRBJ2-5; 7 positions agree with TRBD2. Germline values: CDR1 LGHNA, CDR2 YNFKEQ. CDR3 size: 16 residues. Trimming took 0 bases from V and 1 from J; bases not matched to a gene: 5. The CDR3 region is CASSQDLAGRQETQYF. The DNA for the CDR3 is TGTGCCAGCAGCCAAGATTTAGCGGGTCGCCAAGAGACCCAGTACTTC.

The chain uses TRBV16 and TRBJ1-5; the match to TRBD1 covers 9 bases. The CDR3 has 14 amino acids. With V trimmed by 4 bases and J by 2 bases, 0 bases remained unmatched. Germline loops: CDR1 KGHSY, CDR2 FQNENV. For the CDR3, the DNA is TGTGCCAGCAGCCGGACAGGGGGCAATCAGCCCCAGCATTTT. It yields the protein CASSRTGGNQPQHF.

V usage is TRBV7-3 and J usage is TRBJ1-1, with no clear D. The germline gives CDR1 SGHTA, CDR2 FQGTGA. V was shortened by 5 bases and J by 1 base, with 8 bases between the two germline ends. The CDR3 is 13 residues long. CDR3 residues: CASSDTANTEAFF. The CDR3 region has the DNA TGTGCCAGCAGCGATACAGCGAACACTGAAGCTTTCTTT.

V gene TRBV2 combines with J gene TRBJ2-4; D is unresolved. CDR1 SNHLY and CDR2 FYNNEI come from the germline V gene. The CDR3 is 14 amino acids. V dropped 2 bases and J dropped 6 bases, with 11 bases sitting between them. The CDR3 loop is CASSENSRGNIQYF. As DNA, the CDR3 is TGTGCCAGCAGTGAAAATTCGAGAGGAAACATTCAGTACTTC.

The sample holds one count of this clone. The V call is TRBV27, the J call TRBJ2-1; 7 bases fit TRBD1. Trimming removed 0 bases from V and 0 bases from J; junction bases left unmatched: 5. The V gene's germline CDR1 is MNHEY and CDR2 SMNVEV (reference sequence). This CDR3 has 17 amino acids. CDR3 in DNA: TGTGCCAGCAGTTTATCAGGGACAGTAAGCTCCTACAATGAGCAGTTCTTC. Protein: CASSLSGTVSSYNEQFF.

The chain joins TRBV4-1 to TRBJ2-1, with 7 nucleotides matching TRBD2. This CDR3 is built from 15 residues. Losses at the gene ends were 0 bases for V and 9 bases for J; bases not matched to a gene: 8. Germline CDR1 MGHRA, CDR2 YSYEKL. The CDR3: CASSQDPSGNTEQFF. CDR3 DNA: TGCGCCAGCAGCCAAGATCCCAGCGGGAATACTGAGCAGTTCTTC.

The J gene is TRBJ2-7, the V gene TRBV6-2 or TRBV6-3; 8 bases are a match to TRBD1. This CDR3 contains 13 residues. V lost 2 bases to trimming and J lost 7 bases; unmatched junction nucleotides: 4. Germline V lookup: CDR1 MNHEY, CDR2 SVGEGT. For the CDR3, the DNA is TGTGCCAGCAGTTACGGCAGGGGGCGAGAGCAGTACTTC. The encoded protein is CASSYGRGREQYF.

This chain connects TRBV28 to TRBJ1-2; D unclear. The CDR3 runs to 10 residues. The ends were cut back, 11 bases at V and 5 bases at J, with 9 bases in the middle. Germline V gives CDR1 MDHEN, CDR2 SYDVKM. CDR3 amino acids: CAVGNYGYTF. CDR3 bases: TGTGCCGTCGGGAATTATGGCTACACCTTC.

The table lists this clone with a few counts. The V call is TRBV28, the J call TRBJ1-2; the D gene is possibly TRBD1 (5 bases). Germline V gene sequence: CDR1 MDHEN, CDR2 SYDVKM. This CDR3 is 14 amino acids long. Trimming shortened V by 4 bases and J by 5 bases, and 14 bases separated the two germline ends. Written as DNA, the CDR3 is TGTGCCAGCAGTTCTGCCTCCCGGGGGTATGGCTACACCTTC. Translating gives CASSSASRGYGYTF.

This chain connects TRBV11-3 to TRBJ2-2; 11 nucleotides line up with TRBD2. Unmatched junction bases numbered 14, after V lost 8 bases and J lost 6 bases. Germline V lookup: CDR1 SGHNT, CDR2 YENEEA. CDR3 length: 17 amino acids. The CDR3 DNA sequence: TGTGCCAGCCCAAAGGGAACTAGCGGGAGTATCGCCGGGGAGCTGTTTTTT. Translating it yields CASPKGTSGSIAGELFF.

The chain couples TRBV29-1 to TRBJ1-5, with 7 bases aligning to TRBD1. This CDR3 is 13 amino acids long. Unmatched junction bases numbered 3, after V lost 6 bases and J lost 1 base. The germline gives CDR1 SQVTM, CDR2 ANQGSEA. The CDR3 loop reads CSVLTGSNQPQHF. The CDR3 DNA reads as TGCAGCGTGCTGACAGGGAGCAATCAGCCCCAGCATTTT.

The chain carries TRBV5-1 and TRBJ2-1, with 8 bases aligning to TRBD1. Germline assignment: CDR1 SGHRS and CDR2 YFSETQ. This CDR3 is built from 18 residues. The trim removed 0 bases at V and 7 bases at J, leaving 15 bases unmatched. The CDR3 region is CASSLDGLGQGAKNEQFF. The CDR3 DNA is TGCGCCAGCAGCTTGGACGGATTAGGGCAGGGGGCGAAGAATGAGCAGTTCTTC. Variable domain in full (rest from reference TRBV5-1 and TRBJ2-1): KAGVTQTPRYLIKTRGQQVTLSCSPISGHRSVSWYQQTPGQGLQFLFEYFSETQRNKGNFPGRFSGRQFSNSRSEMNVSTLELGDSALYLCASSLDGLGQGAKNEQFFGPGTRLTVL.

To note about this clone: At the DNA level, this CDR3 is encoded by other sequences in the same sample as well. V and J are TRBV24-1 and TRBJ2-3; D call uncertain. The germline V gene has CDR1 KGHDR and CDR2 SFDVKD. The CDR3 is 12 amino acids. Trimming shortened V by 5 bases and J by 5 bases, and 7 bases separated the two germline ends. The CDR3 DNA is TGTGCCACCAGTGGTCTCGGAGATACGCAGTATTTT. It specifies CATSGLGDTQYF.

In nucleotides, the CDR3 is TGCAGTGCCTACAGGGAAGATGGCTACACCTTC. Translation gives CSAYREDGYTF. The chain carries TRBV20-1 and TRBJ1-2; D possibly corresponds to TRBD1 (6 bases). V was trimmed by 6 bases and J by 6 bases, leaving 11 bases between them. The CDR3 runs to 11 residues. Per germline, CDR1 DFQATT and CDR2 SNEGSKA (reference sequence).

The gene calls are TRBV9 and TRBJ2-1; D is undetermined. Trimming removed 0 bases from V and 0 bases from J, with 7 bases in between. The V gene's germline CDR1 is SGDLS and CDR2 YYNGEE. The CDR3 covers 15 residues. The CDR3 region is CASSVDISSYNEQFF. The CDR3 region has the DNA TGTGCCAGCAGCGTAGATATCAGCTCCTACAATGAGCAGTTCTTC.

This clone was picked up a small number of times. The chain is built from TRBV30 and TRBJ1-1, with TRBD1 matching over 8 bases. The V gene's germline CDR1 is GTSNPN and CDR2 SVGIG (reference sequence). The junction had 11 bases not matched to a gene; V was cut back by 2 bases and J by 3 bases. This CDR3 is built from 16 residues. DNA of the CDR3: TGTGCCTGGAGTATCCCGGACAGGGCTAGCGACACTGAAGCTTTCTTT. This codes for CAWSIPDRASDTEAFF.

V is TRBV4-3 and J is TRBJ2-1, with 7 bases matching TRBD2. Germline CDR1 reads LGHNA; CDR2 reads YSLEER. J was trimmed by 9 bases and V by 5 bases; bases with no gene match: 13. CDR3 length equals 15 residues. Here the CDR3 reads CASSAPGAGVGEQFF. The CDR3 DNA follows: TGCGCCAGCAGCGCCCCTGGGGCGGGAGTAGGTGAGCAGTTCTTC.

This rearrangement joins TRBV7-6 to TRBJ2-7; TRBD1 aligns across 7 bases. Germline V lookup: CDR1 SGHVS, CDR2 FNYEAQ. V was pared by 5 bases and J by 1 base, with 8 bases of the junction left unmatched. This CDR3 contains 15 residues. The CDR3 sequence: CASSPRDSDSYEQYF. The CDR3 coding sequence is TGTGCCAGCAGCCCCCGGGACAGCGATTCCTACGAGCAGTACTTC.

The chain couples TRBV3-1 (or the pseudogene TRBV3-2) to TRBJ1-1; TRBD1 matches at 7 bases. This CDR3 comprises 11 residues. With V trimmed by 4 bases and J by 8 bases, 1 base remained unmatched. Germline V CDR1 and CDR2: LGHDT, YNNKEL (reference sequence). The CDR3 region is CASSRDREAFF. In DNA form, the CDR3 reads TGTGCCAGCAGCCGGGACAGAGAAGCTTTCTTT.

The chain links TRBV18 to TRBJ2-1; 7 nucleotides align to TRBD1. V dropped 0 bases and J dropped 1; count of bases not matched to a gene: 3. CDR3 length: 16 amino acids. Germline CDR1 KGHSH, CDR2 LQKENI. The CDR3 nucleotides read TGTGCCAGCTCACCACCGTCGGGACAGTCCTACAATGAGCAGTTCTTC. It codes for CASSPPSGQSYNEQFF.